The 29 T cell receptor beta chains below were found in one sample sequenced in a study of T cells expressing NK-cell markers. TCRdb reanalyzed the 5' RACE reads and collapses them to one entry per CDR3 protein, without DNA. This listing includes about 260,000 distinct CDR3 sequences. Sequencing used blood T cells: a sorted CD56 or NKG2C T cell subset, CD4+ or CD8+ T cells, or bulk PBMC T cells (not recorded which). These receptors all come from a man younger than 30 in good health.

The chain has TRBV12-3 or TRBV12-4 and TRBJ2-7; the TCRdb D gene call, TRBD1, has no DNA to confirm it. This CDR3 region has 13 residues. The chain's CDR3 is CASSTQGRGEQYF.

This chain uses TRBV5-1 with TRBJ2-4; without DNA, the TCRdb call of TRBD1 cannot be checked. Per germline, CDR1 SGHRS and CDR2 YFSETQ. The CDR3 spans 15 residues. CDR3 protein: CASSLGGSDKNIQYF.

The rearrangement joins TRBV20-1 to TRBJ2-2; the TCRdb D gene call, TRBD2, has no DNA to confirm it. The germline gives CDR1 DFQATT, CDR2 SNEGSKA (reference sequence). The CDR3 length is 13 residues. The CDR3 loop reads CGGRGRGTGELFF.

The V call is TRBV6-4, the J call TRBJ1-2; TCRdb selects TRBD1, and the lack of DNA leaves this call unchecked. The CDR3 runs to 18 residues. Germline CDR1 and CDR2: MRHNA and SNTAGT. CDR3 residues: CASSDSEKDRRLNYGYTF.

The CDR3: CSARDERGAYNEQFF. The chain employs TRBV20-1 and TRBJ2-1; TCRdb lists TRBD1, though no DNA is available to test this call. The CDR3 contains 15 residues. The germline gives CDR1 DFQATT, CDR2 SNEGSKA (reference sequence).

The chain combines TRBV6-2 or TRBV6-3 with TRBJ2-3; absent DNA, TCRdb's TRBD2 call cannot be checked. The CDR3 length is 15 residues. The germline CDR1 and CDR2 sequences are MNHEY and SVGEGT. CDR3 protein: CASSQSGRPPRTQYF.

CDR3 loop: CSARPTTNEQFF. This chain connects TRBV20-1 to TRBJ2-1. The CDR3 length is 12 residues. Germline CDR1 and CDR2: DFQATT and SNEGSKA (reference sequence).

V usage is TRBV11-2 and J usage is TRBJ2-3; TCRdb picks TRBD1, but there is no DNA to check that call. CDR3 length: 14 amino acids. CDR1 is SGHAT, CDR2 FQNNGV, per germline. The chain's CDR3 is CASSLGQGPDTQYF.

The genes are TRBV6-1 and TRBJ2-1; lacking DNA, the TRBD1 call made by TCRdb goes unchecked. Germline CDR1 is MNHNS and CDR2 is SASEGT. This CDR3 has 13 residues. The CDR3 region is CASSGLWTAEQFF.

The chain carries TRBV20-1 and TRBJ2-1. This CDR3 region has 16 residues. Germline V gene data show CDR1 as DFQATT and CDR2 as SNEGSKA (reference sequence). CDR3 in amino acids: CSARVPGRKTYNEQFF.

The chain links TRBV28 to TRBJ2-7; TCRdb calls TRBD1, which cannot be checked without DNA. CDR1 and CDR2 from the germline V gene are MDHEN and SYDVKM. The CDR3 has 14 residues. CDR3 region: CASSFWQGAYEQYF. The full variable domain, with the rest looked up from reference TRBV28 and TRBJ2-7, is DVKVTQSSRYLVKRTGEKVFLECVQDMDHENMFWYRQDPGLGLRLIYFSYDVKMKEKGDIPEGYSVSREKKERFSLILESASTNQTSMYLCASSFWQGAYEQYFGPGTRLTVT.

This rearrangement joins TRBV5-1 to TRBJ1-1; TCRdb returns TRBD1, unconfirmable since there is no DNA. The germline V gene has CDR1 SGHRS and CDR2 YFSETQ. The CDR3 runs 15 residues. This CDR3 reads CASTLAGRTSTEAFF.

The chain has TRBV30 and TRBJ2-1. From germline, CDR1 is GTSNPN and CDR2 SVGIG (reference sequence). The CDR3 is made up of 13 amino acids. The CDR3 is CAWTYRVRNEQFF.

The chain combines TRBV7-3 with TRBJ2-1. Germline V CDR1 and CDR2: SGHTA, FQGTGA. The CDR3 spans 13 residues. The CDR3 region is CASSPRNWDEQFF.

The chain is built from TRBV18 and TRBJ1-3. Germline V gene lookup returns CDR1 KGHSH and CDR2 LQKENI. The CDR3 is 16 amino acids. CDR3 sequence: CASSPSRGDTGNTIYF.

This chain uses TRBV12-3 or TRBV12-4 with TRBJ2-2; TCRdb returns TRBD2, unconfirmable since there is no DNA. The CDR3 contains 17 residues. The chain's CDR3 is CASSLVISGARSGELFF.

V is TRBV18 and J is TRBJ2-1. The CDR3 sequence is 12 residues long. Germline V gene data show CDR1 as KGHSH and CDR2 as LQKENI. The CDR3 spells CASSRRTGEQFF.

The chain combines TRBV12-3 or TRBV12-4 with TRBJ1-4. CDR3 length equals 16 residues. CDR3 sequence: CASSSRRGSTNEKLFF.

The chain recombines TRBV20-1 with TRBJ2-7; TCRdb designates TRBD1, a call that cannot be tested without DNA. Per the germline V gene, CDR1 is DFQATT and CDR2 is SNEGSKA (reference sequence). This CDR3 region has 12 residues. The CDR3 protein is CSASRQGGEQYF.

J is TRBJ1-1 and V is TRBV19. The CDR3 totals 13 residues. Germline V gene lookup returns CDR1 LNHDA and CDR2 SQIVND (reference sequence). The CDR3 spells CASMWLGNTEAFF.

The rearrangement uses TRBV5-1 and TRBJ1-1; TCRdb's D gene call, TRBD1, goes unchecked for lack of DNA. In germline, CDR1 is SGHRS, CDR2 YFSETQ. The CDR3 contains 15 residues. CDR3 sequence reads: CASRSSQGANTEAFF.

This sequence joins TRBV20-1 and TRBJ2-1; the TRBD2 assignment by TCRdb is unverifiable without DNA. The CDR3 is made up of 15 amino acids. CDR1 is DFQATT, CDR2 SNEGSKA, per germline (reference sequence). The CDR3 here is CSARGRTSGVGEQFF.

The CDR3 here is CASSYRLVRDRGLGNEQFF. The chain recombines TRBV11-2 with TRBJ2-1; without DNA, the TCRdb call of TRBD1 cannot be checked. CDR1 is SGHAT and CDR2 is FQNNGV in the germline V gene. The CDR3 length is 19 residues.

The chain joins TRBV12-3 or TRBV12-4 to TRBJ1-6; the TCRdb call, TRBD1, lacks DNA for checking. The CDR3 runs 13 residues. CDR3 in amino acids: CASSARDNSPLHF.

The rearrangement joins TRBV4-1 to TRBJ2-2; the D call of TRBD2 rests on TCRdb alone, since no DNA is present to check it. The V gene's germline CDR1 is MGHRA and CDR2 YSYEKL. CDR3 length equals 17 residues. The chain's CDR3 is CASSQDLGRERGGELFF.

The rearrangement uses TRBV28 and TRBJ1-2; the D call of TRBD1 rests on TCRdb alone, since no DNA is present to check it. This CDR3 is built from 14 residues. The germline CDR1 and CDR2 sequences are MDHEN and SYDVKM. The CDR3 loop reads CASRDGTASYGYTF.

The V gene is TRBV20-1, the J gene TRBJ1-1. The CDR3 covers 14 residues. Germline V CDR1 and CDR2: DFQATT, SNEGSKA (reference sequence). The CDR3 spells CSAPQSGRNTEAFF.

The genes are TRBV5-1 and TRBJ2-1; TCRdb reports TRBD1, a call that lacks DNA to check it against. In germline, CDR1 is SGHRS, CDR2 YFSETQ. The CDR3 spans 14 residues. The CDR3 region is CASSNQGRYNEQFF. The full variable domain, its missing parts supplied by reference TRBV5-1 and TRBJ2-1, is KAGVTQTPRYLIKTRGQQVTLSCSPISGHRSVSWYQQTPGQGLQFLFEYFSETQRNKGNFPGRFSGRQFSNSRSEMNVSTLELGDSALYLCASSNQGRYNEQFFGPGTRLTVL.

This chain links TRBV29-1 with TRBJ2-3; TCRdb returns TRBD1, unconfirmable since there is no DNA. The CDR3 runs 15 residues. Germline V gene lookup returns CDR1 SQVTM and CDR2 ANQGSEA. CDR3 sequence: CSVQIGTKSTDTQYF.